The 19 T cell receptor beta chains below come from one sample, sequenced in a study of blood T cell repertoires in COVID-19. Sequencing was performed with immunoSEQ multiplex PCR; in TCRdb, only in-frame clones are kept and a portion is missing. This table holds 120,000 or so clones, approximately 91% found once. The sequenced sample consisted of peripheral blood. These receptors were collected from a woman aged 80 or over with acute or convalescent COVID-19.

The gene calls are TRBV3-1 (or the pseudogene TRBV3-2) and TRBJ1-2, with D hard to call. This CDR3 comprises 16 residues. V gave up 1 base and J gave up 2 bases, with 14 bases separating them. Germline V gene data show CDR1 as LGHDT and CDR2 as YNNKEL (reference sequence). CDR3 nucleotide sequence: TGTGCCAGCAGCCAAGCCGCAATGGGAGGAAACTATGGCTACACCTTC. This codes for CASSQAAMGGNYGYTF.

This sequence joins TRBV29-1 and TRBJ2-3; 9 bases line up with TRBD1. The CDR3 is 14 residues long. Trimming took 4 bases from V and 5 from J; bases not matched to a gene: 7. In germline, CDR1 is SQVTM, CDR2 ANQGSEA. The CDR3 is CSVGGTGRIDTQYF. The CDR3 nucleotides read TGCAGCGTTGGTGGGACAGGGCGGATAGATACGCAGTATTTT.

This clone was observed a handful of times. The chain joins TRBV5-1 to TRBJ1-6; a weak D match, TRBD1 (6 bases). Germline V gene sequence: CDR1 SGHRS, CDR2 YFSETQ. This CDR3 comprises 13 residues. Deletions cut 3 bases from V and 7 bases from J, with 8 bases between. In nucleotides, the CDR3 is TGCGCCAGCAGCTCCGGACAGAATTCACCCCTCCACTTT. Residues: CASSSGQNSPLHF.

This clone was detected only once. V gene TRBV27 combines with J gene TRBJ2-7; TRBD1 might be the D (6 bases). This CDR3 contains 14 residues. Germline CDR1 reads MNHEY; CDR2 reads SMNVEV (reference sequence). V was trimmed by 4 bases and J by 3 bases, leaving 13 bases between them. CDR3 amino acids: CASSSWDTNYEQYF. The CDR3 coding sequence is TGTGCCAGCAGTTCATGGGACACCAACTACGAGCAGTACTTC.

This clone came up once. The rearrangement joins TRBV6-5 to TRBJ1-5, with 8 positions matching TRBD1. This CDR3 comprises 13 residues. V trimming: 5 bases; J trimming: 6 bases; junction bases outside the gene matches: 3. CDR1 is MNHEY and CDR2 is SVGAGI in the germline V gene. In nucleotides, the CDR3 is TGTGCCAGCAGTCGGACAGGGAGTCAGCCCCAGCATTTT. This gives the protein CASSRTGSQPQHF.

This chain joins TRBV9 and TRBJ1-4; 9 bases align to TRBD1. The CDR3 runs to 14 residues. The germline CDR1 and CDR2 sequences are SGDLS and YYNGEE. The J segment lost 5 bases and the V segment lost 3 bases, leaving 2 bases of the junction unmatched. The CDR3 loop reads CASSGGQGNEKLFF. The CDR3 DNA reads as TGTGCCAGCAGCGGCGGACAGGGGAATGAAAAACTGTTTTTT.

J is TRBJ1-2 and V is TRBV24-1, with TRBD1 identical over 9 bases. Germline assignment: CDR1 KGHDR and CDR2 SFDVKD. V gave up 5 bases and J gave up 1 base; unmatched junction bases: 4. This CDR3 contains 15 residues. CDR3: CATSAPGQGNYGYTF. The DNA for the CDR3 is TGTGCCACCAGTGCCCCGGGACAGGGTAACTATGGCTACACCTTC.

This clone was seen only once. CDR3 loop: CASSSWTVPYEQYF. CDR3 DNA: TGTGCCAGCAGCTCCTGGACAGTCCCCTACGAGCAGTACTTC. The chain combines TRBV11-2 with TRBJ2-7; D might be TRBD1 (6 bases). In germline, CDR1 is SGHAT, CDR2 FQNNGV. Trimming removed 4 bases at V and 2 bases at J, with 12 bases between. This CDR3 is 14 amino acids long.

The gene calls are TRBV21-1 and TRBJ2-2; TRBD1 is the table's D call, not checked against the DNA. TRBV21-1 is shown as a pseudogene. The CDR3 is made up of 15 amino acids. The CDR3 DNA follows: TGTGCCAGTCCCGCCCCACAGGGTGGTAACCGGGAGCTGTTTTTT. Its protein product is CASPAPQGGNRELFF.

This clone was observed a few times. V gene TRBV3-1 (or the pseudogene TRBV3-2) combines with J gene TRBJ1-4; TRBD1 agrees at 11 bases. CDR1 is LGHDT, CDR2 YNNKEL, per germline (reference sequence). The CDR3 is 15 residues long. Trimming removed 3 bases from V and 7 bases from J; junction bases left unmatched: 4. The CDR3 reads CASSQDRGLVEKLFF. The CDR3 bases are TGTGCCAGCAGCCAGGACAGGGGGCTTGTTGAAAAACTGTTTTTT.

J is TRBJ1-2 and V is TRBV6-5, with D perhaps matching TRBD1 (5 bases). CDR3 size: 13 residues. V lost 11 bases and J lost 4, with 17 bases in between. The germline gives CDR1 MNHEY, CDR2 SVGAGI. In nucleotides, the CDR3 is TGTGCCGCCGGGACTACCCCATTCTATGGCTACACCTTC. It codes for CAAGTTPFYGYTF.

This clone was seen once. The chain links TRBV4-1 to TRBJ1-6, with 7 nucleotides matching TRBD1. This CDR3 has 17 residues. Germline CDR1 and CDR2: MGHRA and YSYEKL. V lost 4 bases and J lost 0; bases outside the gene matches: 6. CDR3 region: CASSPGTASSYNSPLHF. Written as DNA, the CDR3 is TGCGCCAGCAGCCCCGGGACAGCGAGCTCCTATAATTCACCCCTCCACTTT.

The sample holds one count of this clone. This chain links TRBV9 with TRBJ1-2; D may be TRBD1 (5 bases). Looked up from germline, CDR1 is SGDLS and CDR2 is YYNGEE. The CDR3 covers 14 residues. The V gene lost 7 bases and the J gene lost 7 bases, with 20 bases spanning the gap. This chain's CDR3 is CASPFSGGGSGYTF. CDR3 DNA: TGTGCCAGCCCTTTTTCCGGGGGAGGTTCTGGCTACACCTTC. The whole variable domain, filled in from reference TRBV9 and TRBJ1-2, reads DSGVTQTPKHLITATGQRVTLRCSPRSGDLSVYWYQQSLDQGLQFLIQYYNGEERAKGNILERFSAQQFPDLHSELNLSSLELGDSALYFCASPFSGGGSGYTFGSGTRLTVV.

In its sample, this clone was seen once. The V and J genes are TRBV6-1 and TRBJ2-7; TRBD2 matches 9 bases. CDR3 length: 16 amino acids. The germline gives CDR1 MNHNS, CDR2 SASEGT. Losses at the gene ends were 3 bases for V and 0 bases for J; bases not matched to a gene: 6. The CDR3 spells CASSDATSGFSYEQYF. The CDR3 DNA reads as TGTGCCAGCAGTGATGCCACTAGCGGGTTCTCCTACGAGCAGTACTTC.

The chain joins TRBV5-1 to TRBJ2-7; 11 bases line up with TRBD1. Trimming took 0 bases from V and 4 from J; bases not matched to a gene: 9. This CDR3 region has 17 residues. In germline, CDR1 is SGHRS, CDR2 YFSETQ. CDR3 loop: CASSLGGQGAVIYEQYF. Here the CDR3 DNA reads TGCGCCAGCAGCTTGGGAGGACAGGGGGCCGTCATTTACGAGCAGTACTTC.

The chain links TRBV11-3 to TRBJ2-7, with TRBD1 matching over 7 bases. Germline values: CDR1 SGHNT, CDR2 YENEEA. With 5 bases clipped from V and 6 bases from J, the junction kept 7 bases outside the gene matches. The CDR3 runs to 13 residues. The CDR3 reads CASSASAGGEQYF. The CDR3 DNA reads TGTGCCAGCAGCGCAAGCGCAGGGGGCGAGCAGTACTTC.

The V call is TRBV2, the J call TRBJ2-3; the match to TRBD2 covers 11 bases. The CDR3 extends over 15 amino acids. In germline, CDR1 is SNHLY, CDR2 FYNNEI. V lost 6 bases and J lost 8; bases outside the gene matches: 10. DNA of the CDR3: TGTGCCAGCAGCGAGTATAGCGGGGGGGGAGGTACGCAGTATTTT. Translation: CASSEYSGGGGTQYF.

This chain connects TRBV7-2 to TRBJ2-2, with 7 bases identical to TRBD1. The CDR3 runs to 14 residues. The trim removed 3 bases at V and 6 bases at J, leaving 4 bases unmatched. CDR1 and CDR2 (germline): SGHTA, FQGNSA. Here the CDR3 DNA reads TGTGCCAGCAGCTTCCAGGGGGTCCCCGGGGAGCTGTTTTTT. This sequence encodes CASSFQGVPGELFF.

The V gene is TRBV7-9, the J gene TRBJ2-7, with D possibly being TRBD1 (6 bases). Trimming pared 2 bases from V and 7 bases from J, leaving 15 bases between. The CDR3 totals 14 residues. The germline V gene encodes CDR1 SEHNR and CDR2 FQNEAQ (reference sequence). For the CDR3, the DNA is TGTGCCAGCAGCTTACCGGGCCGTAGGGGGGAGCAGTACTTC. It translates to CASSLPGRRGEQYF.